Listed below are T cell receptor beta chains from one sample, sequenced in a study of regulatory T cells. Only in-frame clones appear in the TCRdb table, and some are missing; sequencing was by immunoSEQ multiplex PCR. The profile covers almost 30,000 clones, with less than 95% appearing a single time and about 1.4% taken by the ten largest. Material: conventional CD4+ T cells sorted from blood. Every receptor here comes from a person aged 18-35 years with CD3G deficiency. Each CDR3 is given with its conserved first and last residue. The order of the fields is D gene, J gene, clone size, CDR3 length, V gene, CDR3 DNA, CDR3 protein. The D gene is left open where the match is weak. Only some rows state a clone size, as once, few, many or a class for expanded clones.

d_call: TRBD1
j_call: TRBJ2-6
clone_size: NA
cdr3_length: 19
v_call: TRBV7-8
cdr3_nt: TGTGCCAGCAGCATGTATACAGGGGGCGCCTTCTCTGGGGCCAACGTCCTGACTTTC
cdr3_aa: CASSMYTGGAFSGANVLTF

d_call: NA
j_call: TRBJ1-2
clone_size: NA
cdr3_length: 13
v_call: TRBV28
cdr3_nt: TGTGCCAGCAGTTTGTTGGGGAATCGAGGCTACACCTTC
cdr3_aa: CASSLLGNRGYTF

d_call: NA
j_call: TRBJ2-1
clone_size: NA
cdr3_length: 12
v_call: TRBV28
cdr3_nt: TGTGCCAGCAGTTTTAGGGGTCGTGAGCAGTTCTTC
cdr3_aa: CASSFRGREQFF

d_call: NA
j_call: TRBJ2-7
clone_size: NA
cdr3_length: 14
v_call: TRBV5-4
cdr3_nt: TGCGCCAGCAGCCAAGTCTGGGGCGGAGGCGAGCAGTACTTC
cdr3_aa: CASSQVWGGGEQYF

d_call: NA
j_call: TRBJ1-1
clone_size: NA
cdr3_length: 16
v_call: TRBV6-6
cdr3_nt: TGTGCCAGCAGTAGAAGGTCCGCGGGGGGAGGCACTGAAGCTTTCTTT
cdr3_aa: CASSRRSAGGGTEAFF

d_call: TRBD2
j_call: TRBJ2-5
clone_size: NA
cdr3_length: 17
v_call: TRBV2
cdr3_nt: TGTGCCAGCAGTGACGAACTAGCGGCCGCGGTGGGAGAGACCCAGTACTTC
cdr3_aa: CASSDELAAAVGETQYF

d_call: TRBD2
j_call: TRBJ2-1
clone_size: NA
cdr3_length: 16
v_call: TRBV28
cdr3_nt: TGTGCCAGCAGTAGGGGGACTAGCGGGATCGGCAATGAGCAGTTCTTC
cdr3_aa: CASSRGTSGIGNEQFF

d_call: NA
j_call: TRBJ1-6
clone_size: once
cdr3_length: 19
v_call: TRBV7-8
cdr3_nt: TGTGCCAGCAGCCGGGGGGGCAGAAGCGAAATGGCTTATAATTCACCCCTCCACTTT
cdr3_aa: CASSRGGRSEMAYNSPLHF

d_call: NA
j_call: TRBJ1-2
clone_size: NA
cdr3_length: 14
v_call: TRBV13
cdr3_nt: TGTGCCAGCAGCCCCCTAGGGGGAAGCCATGGCTACACCTTC
cdr3_aa: CASSPLGGSHGYTF

d_call: TRBD1
j_call: TRBJ1-1
clone_size: NA
cdr3_length: 14
v_call: TRBV28
cdr3_nt: TGTGCCAGCAGTCTGACAGGGGGAAGCACTGAAGCTTTCTTT
cdr3_aa: CASSLTGGSTEAFF

d_call: NA
j_call: TRBJ2-3
clone_size: NA
cdr3_length: 14
v_call: TRBV9
cdr3_nt: TGTGCCAGCAGCGTAGTGGAACAGCTCGCAGTTCAGTATTTT
cdr3_aa: CASSVVEQLAVQYF

d_call: NA
j_call: TRBJ2-2
clone_size: NA
cdr3_length: 14
v_call: TRBV6-6
cdr3_nt: TGTGCCAGCAGTTTGGGGCTCTTCACCGGGGAGCTGTTTTTT
cdr3_aa: CASSLGLFTGELFF

d_call: NA
j_call: TRBJ2-1
clone_size: NA
cdr3_length: 13
v_call: TRBV7-2
cdr3_nt: TGTGCCAGCAGCCATCAACCTGGCGGTGAGCAGTTCTTC
cdr3_aa: CASSHQPGGEQFF

d_call: NA
j_call: TRBJ2-6
clone_size: NA
cdr3_length: 14
v_call: TRBV28
cdr3_nt: TGTGCCAGTGGAGAAACAGGGAGAACGAGCGTCCTGACTTTC
cdr3_aa: CASGETGRTSVLTF